What follows are 6 T cell receptor beta chains derived from one specimen sequenced in a study of CD8 T cells in ankylosing spondylitis. One entry per CDR3 protein results from TCRdb running MiXCR on the 5' RACE reads. The sample has roughly 670,000 distinct CDR3 sequences, under 20% seen once. Points from the study as a whole: One TCR beta motif, made up of several highly homologous variants, appeared characteristic of ankylosing spondylitis blood.

For these receptors, no antigen is known. Material: blood, either unsorted or a sorted T cell fraction (not recorded which). The receptors shown here come from a male donor with ankylosing spondylitis.

This clonotype appeared a few times. The J gene is TRBJ2-5, the V gene TRBV29-1, with TRBD1 matching 8 bases. The germline gives CDR1 SQVTM, CDR2 ANQGSEA. This CDR3 has 14 residues. With 5 bases clipped from V and 2 bases from J, the junction kept 7 bases outside the gene matches. Here the CDR3 DNA reads TGCAGCGTTTATTCCAGGGGGCGGCAAGAGACCCAGTACTTC. It yields the protein CSVYSRGRQETQYF.

V usage is TRBV4-2 and J usage is TRBJ2-7; 7 bases are a match to TRBD2. V dropped 1 base and J dropped 4; count of bases not matched to a gene: 10. Germline CDR1 LGHNA, CDR2 YNFKEQ. This CDR3 spans 16 amino acids. The DNA of the CDR3 is TGTGCCAGCAGCCAAGCGGCAGCGGGAATGATTTACGAGCAGTACTTC. Residues: CASSQAAAGMIYEQYF.

This clonotype was counted only a few times. The chain is built from TRBV4-2 and TRBJ1-3, with a weak D call TRBD1 (6 bases). Germline lookup yields CDR1 LGHNA and CDR2 YNFKEQ. The CDR3 is 15 amino acids. Trimming left V 0 bases short and J 4 bases short, with 10 bases between. CDR3 protein: CASSQETGGGNTIYF. The DNA for the CDR3 is TGTGCCAGCAGCCAAGAGACAGGAGGAGGAAACACCATATATTTT.

This clonotype appeared a few times. The chain has TRBV3-1 and TRBJ2-7; 11 bases line up with TRBD2. V lost 4 bases to trimming and J lost 3 bases; unmatched junction nucleotides: 8. The CDR3 loop spans 16 amino acids. The germline CDR1 and CDR2 sequences are LGHDT and YNNKEL (reference sequence). The CDR3 coding sequence is TGTGCCAGCAGCCTTACTAGCGGGAGTCAGTTCTACGAGCAGTACTTC. Translated: CASSLTSGSQFYEQYF.

This clonotype has only a few counts. The chain carries TRBV7-9 and TRBJ1-1; TRBD1 is a possible D gene (5 bases). V was pared by 5 bases and J by 4 bases, with 14 bases between. The CDR3 has 14 amino acids. CDR1 is SEHNR and CDR2 is FQNEAQ in the germline V gene (reference sequence). The CDR3 here is CASSTRREGTEAFF. CDR3 sequence (DNA): TGTGCCAGCAGCACCCGCAGGGAGGGCACTGAAGCTTTCTTT.

This clonotype was detected a few times. The chain employs TRBV12-3 or TRBV12-4 and TRBJ1-5, with no clear D. CDR3 length: 13 residues. V lost 3 bases to trimming and J lost 3 bases, with 6 bases between them. The CDR3 DNA is TGTGCCAGCAGTTTCGGGCTCAATCAGCCCCAGCATTTT. Its translation is CASSFGLNQPQHF.